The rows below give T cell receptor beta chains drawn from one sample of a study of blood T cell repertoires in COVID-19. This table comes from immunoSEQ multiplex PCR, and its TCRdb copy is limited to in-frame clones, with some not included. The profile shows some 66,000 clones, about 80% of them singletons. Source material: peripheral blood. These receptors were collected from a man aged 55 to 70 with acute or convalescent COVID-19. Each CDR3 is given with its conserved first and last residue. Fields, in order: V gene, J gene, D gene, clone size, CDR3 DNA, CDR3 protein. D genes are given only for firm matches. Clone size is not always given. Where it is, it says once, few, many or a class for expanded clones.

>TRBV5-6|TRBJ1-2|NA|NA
TGTGCCAGCAGCTTGGAAGGGGCCTATGGCTACACCTTC
CASSLEGAYGYTF
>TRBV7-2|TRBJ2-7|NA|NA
TGTGCCAGCAGCCGGTCCAGGGGCAACTACGAGCAGTACTTC
CASSRSRGNYEQYF
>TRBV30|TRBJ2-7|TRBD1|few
TGTGCCTGGAGTTGGCCGGGCGTTTGGACAGGGATTTCCTACGAGCAGTACTTC
CAWSWPGVWTGISYEQYF
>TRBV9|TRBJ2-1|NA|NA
TGTGCCAGCAGCGTAGGCGTCAGAGGGGGAAATGAGCAGTTCTTC
CASSVGVRGGNEQFF
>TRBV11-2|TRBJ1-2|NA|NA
TGTGCCAGCAGCTTAGCCCCAGGGACATCAGGCTACACCTTC
CASSLAPGTSGYTF
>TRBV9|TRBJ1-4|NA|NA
TGTGCCAGCAGCTATCTAGGGGCCGTTGGGGAAAAACTGTTTTTT
CASSYLGAVGEKLFF
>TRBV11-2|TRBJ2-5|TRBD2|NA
TGTGCCAGCAGCCCGGGACTAGCGGGGCAAGAGACCCAGTACTTC
CASSPGLAGQETQYF
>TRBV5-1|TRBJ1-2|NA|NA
TGCGCCAGCAGCTTGGCTTACGGGTTACACTATGGCTACACCTTC
CASSLAYGLHYGYTF
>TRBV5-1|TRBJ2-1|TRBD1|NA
TGCGCCAGCAGCTTGGTATTACAGGGGACCTACAATGAGCAGTTCTTC
CASSLVLQGTYNEQFF
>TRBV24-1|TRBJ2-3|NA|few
TGTGCCACCAGTGTCAGGGGAACTAGCACAGATACGCAGTATTTT
CATSVRGTSTDTQYF
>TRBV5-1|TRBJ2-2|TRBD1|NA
TGCGCCAGCAGCTTGGACACGTCAGGGGGTTTCGGGGAGCTGTTTTTT
CASSLDTSGGFGELFF
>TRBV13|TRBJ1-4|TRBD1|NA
TGTGCCAGCAGTTCTACTTACAGGGGGCAGGCTAATGAAAAACTGTTTTTT
CASSSTYRGQANEKLFF
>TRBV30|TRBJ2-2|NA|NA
TGTGCCTGGTCCTCCGGAGGCACCGGGGAGCTGTTTTTT
CAWSSGGTGELFF
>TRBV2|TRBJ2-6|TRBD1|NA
TGTGCCAGCACCAAAAACAGGGGCTCTGGGGCCAACGTCCTGACTTTC
CASTKNRGSGANVLTF
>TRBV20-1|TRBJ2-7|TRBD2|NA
TGCAGTGCTAGTCCCCTAGCGGGGGTAACTGCAACCTACGAGCAGTACTTC
CSASPLAGVTATYEQYF
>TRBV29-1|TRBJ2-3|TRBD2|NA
TGCAGCGGGGAGACTAGCACCCTCACAGATACGCAGTATTTT
CSGETSTLTDTQYF
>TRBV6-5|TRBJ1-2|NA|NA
TGTGCCAGCCGCAAGGGGGACCCAGACAAGAAGGGCTACACCTTC
CASRKGDPDKKGYTF
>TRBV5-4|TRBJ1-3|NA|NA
TGTGCCAGCAGCGCCACGGGGGGCTCTGGAAACACCATATATTTT
CASSATGGSGNTIYF
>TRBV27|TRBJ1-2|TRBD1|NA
TGTGCCAGCAGTTCCTGGACAGGGGGAGGCTACACCTTC
CASSSWTGGGYTF
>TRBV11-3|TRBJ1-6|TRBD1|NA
TGTGCCAGCAGCACGAGTCAGGGGGTTTCACCCCTCCACTTT
CASSTSQGVSPLHF
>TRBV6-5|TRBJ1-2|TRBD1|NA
TGTGCCAGCAGTTACAGGGGGCCGGAAGCCTACACCTTC
CASSYRGPEAYTF
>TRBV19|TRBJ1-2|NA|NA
TGTGCCAGTAGTATCGGGGAGGGGCTGGGGTATGGCTACACCTTC
CASSIGEGLGYGYTF
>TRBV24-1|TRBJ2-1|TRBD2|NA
TGTGCCACCAGTGATCGAAGCGGGGGGGCTGATGAGCAGTTCTTC
CATSDRSGGADEQFF
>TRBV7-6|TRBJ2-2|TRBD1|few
TGTGCCAGCAGCTTTCAGGGGGCCGACACCGGGGAGCTGTTTTTT
CASSFQGADTGELFF
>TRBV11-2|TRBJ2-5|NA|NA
TGTGCCAGCAGCTTGGATGGGACACCACAAGAGACCCAGTACTTC
CASSLDGTPQETQYF
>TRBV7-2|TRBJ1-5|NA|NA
TGTGCCAGCAGAGCTATGCCTGTTGGGGCTCAGCCCCAGCATTTT
CASRAMPVGAQPQHF
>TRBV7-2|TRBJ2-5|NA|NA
TGTGCCAGCAGCTTATCGAAAGCTCAAGAGACCCAGTACTTC
CASSLSKAQETQYF
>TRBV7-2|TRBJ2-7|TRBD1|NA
TGTGCCAGCAGCACATTACAGGGGCGGTCCTACGAGCAGTACTTC
CASSTLQGRSYEQYF
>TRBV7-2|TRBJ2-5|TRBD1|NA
TGTGCCAGCAGCCCTGGGACAGGGGCGTACCAAGAGACCCAGTACTTC
CASSPGTGAYQETQYF
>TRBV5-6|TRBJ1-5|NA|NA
TGTGCCAGCAGCTTTTGGCAGGGGTATCAGCCCCAGCATTTT
CASSFWQGYQPQHF
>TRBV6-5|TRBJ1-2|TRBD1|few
TGTGCCAGCAGTTACTCCTACAGGGGTAATGGCTACACCTTC
CASSYSYRGNGYTF
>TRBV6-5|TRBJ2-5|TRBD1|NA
TGTGCCAGCAGTCGCACCTCAGGGGGCCGAGAGACCCAGTACTTC
CASSRTSGGRETQYF
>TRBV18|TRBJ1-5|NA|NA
TGTGCCAGCTCACCATCGCGGGTCCCTGGTCGGCCCCAGCATTTT
CASSPSRVPGRPQHF
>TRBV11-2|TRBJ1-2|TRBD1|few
TGTGCCAGCAGCTTAGGCCCCCAGACAGGGGGTGACGGCTACACCTTC
CASSLGPQTGGDGYTF
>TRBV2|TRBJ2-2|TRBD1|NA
TGTGCCAGCGCCCGGGACAGGGGGCTGGGGGAGCTGTTTTTT
CASARDRGLGELFF
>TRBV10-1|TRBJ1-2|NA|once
TGCGCCAGCAGCGCAGGGCCTACCTATGGCTACACCTTC
CASSAGPTYGYTF
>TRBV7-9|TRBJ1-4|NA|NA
TGTGCCAGCAGCCCGAAGGGGAATGAAAAACTGTTTTTT
CASSPKGNEKLFF
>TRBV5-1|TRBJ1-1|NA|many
TGCGCCAGCAGCTTGGAGGGGCACCCAAACACTGAAGCTTTCTTT
CASSLEGHPNTEAFF
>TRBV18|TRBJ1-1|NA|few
TGTGCCAGCTCACCCGCACAGGACACTGAAGCTTTCTTT
CASSPAQDTEAFF
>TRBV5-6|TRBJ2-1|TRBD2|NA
TGTGCCAGCAGCTTGGAACCTTGGGCCAGCAGCGGGGGACAATATGAGCAGTTCTTC
CASSLEPWASSGGQYEQFF
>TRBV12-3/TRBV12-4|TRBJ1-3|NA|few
TGTGCCAGCGCACTCAACTCTGGAAACACCATATATTTT
CASALNSGNTIYF
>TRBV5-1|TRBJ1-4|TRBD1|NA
TGCGCCAGCAGCTTGACAGGGGATAATGAAAAACTGTTTTTT
CASSLTGDNEKLFF
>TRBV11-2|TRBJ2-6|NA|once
TGTGCCAGCAAGCTAGCCGGGGCCAACGTCCTGACTTTC
CASKLAGANVLTF
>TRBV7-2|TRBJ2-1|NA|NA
TGTGCCAGCAGCTTATCAGGGGCGGGCAATGAGCAGTTCTTC
CASSLSGAGNEQFF
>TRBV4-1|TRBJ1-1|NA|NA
TGCGCCAGCAGCCAAGATAGTCAGGGGCCTGAAGCTTTCTTT
CASSQDSQGPEAFF
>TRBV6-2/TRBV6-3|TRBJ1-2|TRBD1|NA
TGTGCCAGCAGTAACCCGGACAGGGCCTCTAACTATGGCTACACCTTC
CASSNPDRASNYGYTF